This T cell receptor (beta chain) came from a study of T cells in Graves' hyperthyroidism and ophthalmopathy. Regions amplified from RNA transcripts were the TCR beta CDR3 regions. HTBI primers were used for first-round RT-PCR of the TCR CDR3. TCRdb independently ran MiXCR on the multiplex PCR reads; one entry per CDR3 protein. The table has hundreds of thousands of distinct CDR3 sequences, roughly 14% seen once. Points from the study as a whole: From stable hyperthyroidism, ophthalmopathy was separated by a 13 V-J model. The model forecast ophthalmopathy, anticipating it by a median around 6.5 months before onset.

Lactation, pregnancy, other autoimmune disease or uncontrolled infection led to exclusion of patients. The diagnoses drew upon clinical symptoms, serum thyroxine and TRAb, thyroid ultrasound and orbital computed tomography. This CDR3 contains 15 residues. V dropped 0 bases and J dropped 0; count of bases not matched to a gene: 2. Germline CDR1 reads DFQATT; CDR2 reads SNEGSKA (reference sequence). For this clonotype: Its antigen is not known.

The chain carries TRBV20-1 and TRBJ2-3, with TRBD1 matching 8 bases. The TCR sequence derives from a man between 18 and 29 years old with Graves' ophthalmopathy. Sequenced sample: blood. The CDR3, as DNA: TGCAGTGCTAGAGACGGGACAGGAAGCACAGATACGCAGTATTTT. Its protein is CSARDGTGSTDTQYF.